A single sample is the source of the 5 T cell receptor beta chains below, sequenced in a study of blood T cell repertoires in COVID-19 (dated by TCRdb to the early 2020s). The library was produced with the immunoSEQ multiplex PCR assay. The table comes from immuneACCESS by way of TCRdb, which keeps in-frame sequences with V and J called. Part of the clones is missing from these tables; in studies checked, under half for an unresolved V gene and the rest for unknown reasons. Within this sample are 150,000 to 200,000 clones, with about 88% of them counted one time only. Around 17% of the sample is in the top ten clones. Input material: peripheral blood. The receptors come from a man aged 55 to 70 with active or convalescent COVID-19.

CDR3 DNA sequence: TGTGCCAGCAGCTTACAGGGCCCCAGGCGCTATAATTCACCCCTCCACTTT. It translates to CASSLQGPRRYNSPLHF. The J gene is TRBJ1-6, the V gene TRBV7-7; possibly TRBD1 for D (5 bases). V lost 2 bases, J lost 3 bases, and 14 bases lay in between. CDR3 length: 17 residues. Germline V CDR1 and CDR2: SSHAT, FNYEAQ (reference sequence).

This clone is a singleton in its sample. CDR3 loop: CAINSGSGAYNEQFF. CDR3 in DNA: TGTGCCATAAATAGCGGGAGTGGGGCCTACAATGAGCAGTTCTTC. J is TRBJ2-1 and V is TRBV10-3, with 9 bases that match TRBD2. Germline assignment: CDR1 ENHRY and CDR2 SYGVKD. Unmatched junction bases numbered 8, after V lost 9 bases and J lost 2 bases. The CDR3 loop spans 15 amino acids.

This clone was seen only once. The sample has other DNA sequences that encode this CDR3 too. The V and J genes are TRBV5-1 and TRBJ2-7, with D perhaps matching TRBD1 (6 bases). Trimming removed 2 bases at V and 4 bases at J, with 7 bases between. In germline, CDR1 is SGHRS, CDR2 YFSETQ. CDR3 length: 12 amino acids. CDR3 amino acids: CASSFQGYEQYF. CDR3 DNA: TGCGCCAGCAGCTTCCAGGGGTACGAGCAGTACTTC.

A word on this clone: Different DNA sequences within this sample yield the same CDR3. The gene calls are TRBV18 and TRBJ1-2, with a tentative D call TRBD1 (6 bases). The length of the CDR3 is 13 residues. V lost 3 bases to trimming and J lost 4 bases, with 9 bases between them. The V gene's germline CDR1 is KGHSH and CDR2 LQKENI. CDR3 sequence (DNA): TGTGCCAGCTCACCGGACAGTTCCTATGGCTACACCTTC. Translation: CASSPDSSYGYTF.

Note on this clone: Germline is not matched at one junction end, which may reflect a read error. CDR3 coding DNA: TGTGCCACCAGTGATTTGCTTCACTGCACTAGCACAGATACACAGTATTTT. Translated: CATSDLLHCTSTDTQYF. The V gene is TRBV24-1, the J gene TRBJ2-3; tentative D call: TRBD2 (6 bases). Germline-derived CDR1 and CDR2 are KGHDR and SFDVKD. CDR3 size: 17 residues.